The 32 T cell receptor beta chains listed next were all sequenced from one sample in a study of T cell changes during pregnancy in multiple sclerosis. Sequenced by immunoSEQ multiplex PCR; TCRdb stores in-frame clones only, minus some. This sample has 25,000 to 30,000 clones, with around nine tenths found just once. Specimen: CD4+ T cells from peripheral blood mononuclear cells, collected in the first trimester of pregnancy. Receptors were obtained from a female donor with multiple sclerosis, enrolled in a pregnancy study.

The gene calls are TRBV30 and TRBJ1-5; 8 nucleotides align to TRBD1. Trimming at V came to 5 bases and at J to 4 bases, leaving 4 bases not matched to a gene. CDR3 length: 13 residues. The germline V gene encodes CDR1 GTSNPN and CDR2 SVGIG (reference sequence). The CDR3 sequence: CAWGHRGNQPQHF. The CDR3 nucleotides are TGTGCCTGGGGTCACAGGGGGAATCAGCCCCAGCATTTT. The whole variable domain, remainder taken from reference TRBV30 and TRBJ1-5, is SQTIHQWPATLVQPVGSPLSLECTVEGTSNPNLYWYRQAAGRGLQLLFYSVGIGQISSEVPQNLSASRPQDRQFILSSKKLLLSDSGFYLCAWGHRGNQPQHFGDGTRLSIL.

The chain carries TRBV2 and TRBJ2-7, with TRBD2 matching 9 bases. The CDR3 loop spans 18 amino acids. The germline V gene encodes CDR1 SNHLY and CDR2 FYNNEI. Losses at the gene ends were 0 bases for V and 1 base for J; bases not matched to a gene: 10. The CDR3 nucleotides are TGTGCCAGCAGTGAAGCGGAGGCTAGGAGCGGGGGGTCCTACGAGCAGTACTTC. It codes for CASSEAEARSGGSYEQYF. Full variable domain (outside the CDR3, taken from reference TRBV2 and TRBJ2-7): EPEVTQTPSHQVTQMGQEVILRCVPISNHLYFYWYRQILGQKVEFLVSFYNNEISEKSEIFDDQFSVERPDGSNFTLKIRSTKLEDSAMYFCASSEAEARSGGSYEQYFGPGTRLTVT.

Here the CDR3 reads CATSRVGRGEVTQYF. Written as DNA, the CDR3 is TGTGCCACCAGCAGAGTGGGGCGGGGGGAGGTTACGCAGTATTTT. This chain uses TRBV15 with TRBJ2-3, with TRBD2 matching 8 bases. Germline V CDR1 and CDR2: LNHNV, YYDKDF (reference sequence). Unmatched junction bases numbered 8, after V lost 1 base and J lost 8 bases. There are 15 residues in the CDR3.

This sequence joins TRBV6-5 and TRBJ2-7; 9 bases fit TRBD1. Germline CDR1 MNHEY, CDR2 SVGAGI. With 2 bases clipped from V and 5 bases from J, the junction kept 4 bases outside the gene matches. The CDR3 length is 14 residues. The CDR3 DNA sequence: TGTGCCAGCAGTTACGGGACAGGGAACGACGAGCAGTACTTC. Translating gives CASSYGTGNDEQYF.

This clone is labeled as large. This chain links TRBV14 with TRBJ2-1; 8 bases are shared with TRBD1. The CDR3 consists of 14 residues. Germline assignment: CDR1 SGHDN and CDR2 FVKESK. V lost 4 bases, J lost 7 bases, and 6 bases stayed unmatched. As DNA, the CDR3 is TGTGCCAGCAGCCTGAGGGACAGGCCTAATGAGCAGTTCTTC. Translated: CASSLRDRPNEQFF. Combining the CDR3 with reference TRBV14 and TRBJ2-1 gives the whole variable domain EAGVTQFPSHSVIEKGQTVTLRCDPISGHDNLYWYRRVMGKEIKFLLHFVKESKQDESGMPNNRFLAERTGGTYSTLKVQPAELEDSGVYFCASSLRDRPNEQFFGPGTRLTVL.

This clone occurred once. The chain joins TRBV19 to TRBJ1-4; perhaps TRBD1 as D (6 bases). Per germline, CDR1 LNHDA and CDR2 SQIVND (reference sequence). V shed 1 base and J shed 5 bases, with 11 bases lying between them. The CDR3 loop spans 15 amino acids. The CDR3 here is CASSIGGQGNEKLFF. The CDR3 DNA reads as TGTGCCAGTAGTATAGGGGGGCAGGGGAATGAAAAACTGTTTTTT.

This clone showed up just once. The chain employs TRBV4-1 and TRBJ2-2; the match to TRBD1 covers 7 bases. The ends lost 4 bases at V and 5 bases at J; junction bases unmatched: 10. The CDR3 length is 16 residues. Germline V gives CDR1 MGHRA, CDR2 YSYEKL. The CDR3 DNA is TGCGCCAGCAGCCTTCGGGGTAGGGGGCTTACCGGGGAGCTGTTTTTT. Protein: CASSLRGRGLTGELFF.

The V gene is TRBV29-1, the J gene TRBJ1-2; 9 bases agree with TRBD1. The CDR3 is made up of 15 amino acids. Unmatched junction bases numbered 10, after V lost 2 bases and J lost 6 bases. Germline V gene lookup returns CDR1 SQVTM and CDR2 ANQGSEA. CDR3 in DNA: TGCAGCGTTGAAAATATTGGACAGGGGTATAATGGCTACACCTTC. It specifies CSVENIGQGYNGYTF.

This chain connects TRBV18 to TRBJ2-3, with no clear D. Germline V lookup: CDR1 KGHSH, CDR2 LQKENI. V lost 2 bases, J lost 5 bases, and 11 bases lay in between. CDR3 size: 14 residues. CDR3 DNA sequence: TGTGCCAGCTCACCAGGGTCTCGAGGAGATACGCAGTATTTT. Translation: CASSPGSRGDTQYF.

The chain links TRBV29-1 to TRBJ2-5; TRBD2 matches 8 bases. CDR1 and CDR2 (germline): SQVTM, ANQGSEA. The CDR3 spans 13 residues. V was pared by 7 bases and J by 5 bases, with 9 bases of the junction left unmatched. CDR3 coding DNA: TGCAGCGCATCTAATAGCGGGATGGAGACCCAGTACTTC. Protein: CSASNSGMETQYF. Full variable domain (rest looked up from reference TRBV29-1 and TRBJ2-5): SAVISQKPSRDICQRGTSLTIQCQVDSQVTMMFWYRQQPGQSLTLIATANQGSEATYESGFVIDKFPISRPNLTFSTLTVSNMSPEDSSIYLCSASNSGMETQYFGPGTRLLVL.

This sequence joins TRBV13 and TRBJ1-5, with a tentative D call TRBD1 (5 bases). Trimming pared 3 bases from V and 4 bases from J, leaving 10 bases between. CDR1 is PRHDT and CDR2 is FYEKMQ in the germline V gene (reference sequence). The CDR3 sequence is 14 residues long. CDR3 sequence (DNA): TGTGCCAGCAGCTTGGGGGGAATAAATCAGCCCCAGCATTTT. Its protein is CASSLGGINQPQHF.

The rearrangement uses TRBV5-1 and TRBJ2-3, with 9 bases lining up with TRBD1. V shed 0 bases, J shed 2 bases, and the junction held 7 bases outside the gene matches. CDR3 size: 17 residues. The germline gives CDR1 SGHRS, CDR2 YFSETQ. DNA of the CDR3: TGCGCCAGCAGCTTGGGTCGGACAGGGGCCCACACAGATACGCAGTATTTT. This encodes CASSLGRTGAHTDTQYF. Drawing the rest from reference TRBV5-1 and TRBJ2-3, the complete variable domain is KAGVTQTPRYLIKTRGQQVTLSCSPISGHRSVSWYQQTPGQGLQFLFEYFSETQRNKGNFPGRFSGRQFSNSRSEMNVSTLELGDSALYLCASSLGRTGAHTDTQYFGPGTRLTVL.

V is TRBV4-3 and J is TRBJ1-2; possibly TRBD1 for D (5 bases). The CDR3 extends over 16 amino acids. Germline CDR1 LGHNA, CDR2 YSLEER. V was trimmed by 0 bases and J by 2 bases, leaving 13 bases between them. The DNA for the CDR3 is TGCGCCAGCAGCCAAGACAGTAGAGCAGGGAACTATGGCTACACCTTC. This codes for CASSQDSRAGNYGYTF.

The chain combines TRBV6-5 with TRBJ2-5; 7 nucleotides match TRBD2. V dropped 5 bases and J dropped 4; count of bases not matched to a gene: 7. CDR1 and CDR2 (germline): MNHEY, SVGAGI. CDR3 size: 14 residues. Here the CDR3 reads CASSGSWGGETQYF. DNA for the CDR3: TGTGCCAGCAGTGGGTCATGGGGGGGAGAGACCCAGTACTTC.

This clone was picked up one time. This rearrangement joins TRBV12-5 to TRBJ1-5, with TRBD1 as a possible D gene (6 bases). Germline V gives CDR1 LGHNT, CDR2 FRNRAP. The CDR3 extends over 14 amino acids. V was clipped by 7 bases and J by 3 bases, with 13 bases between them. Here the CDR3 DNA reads TGTGCTAGTGCCCAAGGACAGTCCAATCAGCCCCAGCATTTT. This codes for CASAQGQSNQPQHF. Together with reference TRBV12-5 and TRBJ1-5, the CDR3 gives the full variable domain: DARVTQTPRHKVTEMGQEVTMRCQPILGHNTVFWYRQTMMQGLELLAYFRNRAPLDDSGMPKDRFSAEMPDATLATLKIQPSEPRDSAVYFCASAQGQSNQPQHFGDGTRLSIL.

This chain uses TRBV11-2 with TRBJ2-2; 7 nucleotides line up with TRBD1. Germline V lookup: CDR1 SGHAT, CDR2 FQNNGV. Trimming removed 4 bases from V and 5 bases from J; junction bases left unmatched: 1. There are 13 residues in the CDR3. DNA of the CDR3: TGTGCCAGCAGCTCGGGACAGACCGGGGAGCTGTTTTTT. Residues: CASSSGQTGELFF.

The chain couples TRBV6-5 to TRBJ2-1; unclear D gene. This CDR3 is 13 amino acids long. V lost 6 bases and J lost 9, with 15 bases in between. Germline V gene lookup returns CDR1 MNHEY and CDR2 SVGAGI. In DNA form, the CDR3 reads TGTGCCAGCAGCGCCTGGGCCCCCAGTGAGCAGTTCTTC. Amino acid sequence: CASSAWAPSEQFF.

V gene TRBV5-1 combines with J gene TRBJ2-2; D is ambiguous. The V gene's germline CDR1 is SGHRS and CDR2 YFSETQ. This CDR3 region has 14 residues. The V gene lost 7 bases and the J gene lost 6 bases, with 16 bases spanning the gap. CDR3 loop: CASGLSRRPGELFF. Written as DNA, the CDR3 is TGCGCCAGCGGTTTATCTAGAAGGCCCGGGGAGCTGTTTTTT.

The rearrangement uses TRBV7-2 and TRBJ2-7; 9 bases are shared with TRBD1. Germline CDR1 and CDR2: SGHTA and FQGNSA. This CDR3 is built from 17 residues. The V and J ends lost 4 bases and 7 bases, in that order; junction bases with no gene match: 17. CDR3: CASSSLDKDRGLREQYF. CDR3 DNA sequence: TGTGCCAGCAGCTCACTAGATAAGGACAGGGGTTTGAGGGAGCAGTACTTC.

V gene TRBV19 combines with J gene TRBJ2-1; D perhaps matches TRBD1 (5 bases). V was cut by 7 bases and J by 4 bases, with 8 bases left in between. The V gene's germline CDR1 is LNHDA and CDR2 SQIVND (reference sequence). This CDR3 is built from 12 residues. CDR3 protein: CASTDTYNEQFF. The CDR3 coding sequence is TGTGCCAGTACGGACACATACAATGAGCAGTTCTTC.

The CDR3 loop is CAWSRGFTNTGELFF. The DNA of the CDR3 is TGTGCCTGGAGCCGGGGATTCACGAACACCGGGGAGCTGTTTTTT. The chain uses TRBV30 and TRBJ2-2, with D tentatively TRBD2 (5 bases). The V end lost 3 bases, the J end lost 0 bases, and 11 bases lay between the germline ends. Germline CDR1 reads GTSNPN; CDR2 reads SVGIG (reference sequence). CDR3 length: 15 residues.

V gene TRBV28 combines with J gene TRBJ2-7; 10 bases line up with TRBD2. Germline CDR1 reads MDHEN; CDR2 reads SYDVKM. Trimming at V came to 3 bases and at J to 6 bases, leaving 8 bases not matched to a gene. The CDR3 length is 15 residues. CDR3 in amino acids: CASSFLAGALSEQYF. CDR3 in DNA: TGTGCCAGCAGTTTCCTAGCGGGGGCATTGAGCGAGCAGTACTTC.

The CDR3 bases are TGCGCCAGCAGCCAAGGAGGCCTTAGCACAGATACGCAGTATTTT. As protein: CASSQGGLSTDTQYF. The V gene is TRBV4-1, the J gene TRBJ2-3; no clear D. Trimming took off 1 base at V and 0 bases at J, with 8 bases between the two ends. This CDR3 region has 15 residues. Per germline, CDR1 MGHRA and CDR2 YSYEKL.

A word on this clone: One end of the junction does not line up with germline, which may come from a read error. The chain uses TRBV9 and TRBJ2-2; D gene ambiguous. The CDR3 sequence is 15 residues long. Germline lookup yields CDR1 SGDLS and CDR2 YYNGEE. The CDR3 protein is CASSADISNAGELFF. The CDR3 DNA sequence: TGTGCCAGCAGCGCTGACATCTCGAACGCCGGGGAGCTGTTTTTT.

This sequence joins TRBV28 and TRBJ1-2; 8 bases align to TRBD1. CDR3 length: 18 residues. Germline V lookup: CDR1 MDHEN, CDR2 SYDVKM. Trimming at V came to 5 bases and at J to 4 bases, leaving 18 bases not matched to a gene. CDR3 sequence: CASSRRPGQALSFYGYTF. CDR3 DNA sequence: TGTGCCAGCAGTCGACGGCCGGGACAGGCCCTATCTTTCTATGGCTACACCTTC.

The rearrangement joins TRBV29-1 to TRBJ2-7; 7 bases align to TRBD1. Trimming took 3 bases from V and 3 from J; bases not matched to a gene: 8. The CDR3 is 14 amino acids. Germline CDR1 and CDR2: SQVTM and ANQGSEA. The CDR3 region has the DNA TGCAGCGTTGAGAGGACAGGACCGAACTACGAGCAGTACTTC. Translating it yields CSVERTGPNYEQYF.

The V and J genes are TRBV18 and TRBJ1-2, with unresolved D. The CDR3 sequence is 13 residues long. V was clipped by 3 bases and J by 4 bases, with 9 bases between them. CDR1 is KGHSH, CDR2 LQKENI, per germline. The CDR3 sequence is CASSPPGAYGYTF. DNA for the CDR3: TGTGCCAGCTCACCGCCAGGCGCCTATGGCTACACCTTC.

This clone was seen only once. CDR3 DNA: TGCGCCAGCAGCTCCCAGGGGTACTACGAGCAGTACTTC. Translation: CASSSQGYYEQYF. This rearrangement joins TRBV5-1 to TRBJ2-7; perhaps TRBD1 as D (6 bases). The germline V and J ends were trimmed by 3 bases and 3 bases, with 10 bases remaining between them. The CDR3 covers 13 residues. Germline CDR1 and CDR2: SGHRS and YFSETQ.

The CDR3 region has the DNA TGCGCCAGCAGCCCGGCAGCGCGACCTCAAGAGACCCAGTACTTC. Translation: CASSPAARPQETQYF. The chain couples TRBV4-3 to TRBJ2-5; no reliable D call. Germline CDR1 LGHNA, CDR2 YSLEER. The V end lost 4 bases, the J end lost 2 bases, and 14 bases lay between the germline ends. The CDR3 length is 15 residues.

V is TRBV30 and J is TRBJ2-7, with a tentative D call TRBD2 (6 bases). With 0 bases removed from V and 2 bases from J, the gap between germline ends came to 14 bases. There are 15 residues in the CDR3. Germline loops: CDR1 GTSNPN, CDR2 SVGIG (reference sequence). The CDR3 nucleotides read TGTGCCTGGAGTGTACGGGGGAGTTTGGCCTACGAGCAGTACTTC. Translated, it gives CAWSVRGSLAYEQYF.

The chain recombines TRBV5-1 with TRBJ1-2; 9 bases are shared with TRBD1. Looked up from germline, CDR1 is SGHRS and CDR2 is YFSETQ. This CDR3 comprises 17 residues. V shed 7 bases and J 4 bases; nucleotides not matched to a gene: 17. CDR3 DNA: TGCGCCAGCCACCCCGGGGGACAGGGTGATGGACTCTATGGCTACACCTTC. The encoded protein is CASHPGGQGDGLYGYTF.

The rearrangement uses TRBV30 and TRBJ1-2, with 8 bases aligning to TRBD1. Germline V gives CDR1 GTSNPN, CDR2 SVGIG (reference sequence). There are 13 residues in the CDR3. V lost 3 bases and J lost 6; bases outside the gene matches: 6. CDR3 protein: CAWSRTGWDGYTF. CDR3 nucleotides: TGTGCCTGGAGCCGGACAGGGTGGGATGGCTACACCTTC. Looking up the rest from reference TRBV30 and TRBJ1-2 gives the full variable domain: SQTIHQWPATLVQPVGSPLSLECTVEGTSNPNLYWYRQAAGRGLQLLFYSVGIGQISSEVPQNLSASRPQDRQFILSSKKLLLSDSGFYLCAWSRTGWDGYTFGSGTRLTVV.